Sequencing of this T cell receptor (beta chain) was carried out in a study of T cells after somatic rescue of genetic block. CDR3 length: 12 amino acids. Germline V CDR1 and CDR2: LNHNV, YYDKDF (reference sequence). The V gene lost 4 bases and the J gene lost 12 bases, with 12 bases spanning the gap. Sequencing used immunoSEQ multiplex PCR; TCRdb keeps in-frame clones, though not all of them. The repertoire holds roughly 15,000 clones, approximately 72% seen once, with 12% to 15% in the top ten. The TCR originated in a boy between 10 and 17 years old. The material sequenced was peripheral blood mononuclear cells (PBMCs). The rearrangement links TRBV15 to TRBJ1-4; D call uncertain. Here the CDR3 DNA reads TGTGCCACCAGCAATGTACGGGAGGAACTGTTTTTT. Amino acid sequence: CATSNVREELFF.